This TCR beta chain was sequenced for a study of identical twins. TCRdb reprocessed the 5' RACE reads via MiXCR and lists one record per CDR3 protein. The data show a few hundred thousand distinct CDR3 sequences, roughly a tenth seen once. This clonotype has more than one count but fewer than ten. The antigen is unknown. Donors uniformly comprised healthy Caucasians. Germline assignment: CDR1 DFQATT and CDR2 SNEGSKA (reference sequence). CDR3 size: 14 residues. Deletions cut 2 bases from V and 4 bases from J, with 13 bases between. Study results and limitations: The abundant beta clonotypes from cord blood had fewer insertions, and memory repertoires had none of this.

This chain connects TRBV20-1 to TRBJ2-3; D may correspond to TRBD1 or TRBD2 (6 bases each). The sample was memory T cells sorted from blood. This sequence originates from a man between 45 and 60 years old in good health. The CDR3 reads CSARRGVFADTQYF. Here the CDR3 DNA reads TGCAGTGCTAGAAGGGGGGTATTTGCAGATACGCAGTATTTT.